The 5 T cell receptor beta chains reported below all come from one sample, sequenced in a study of blood T cell repertoires in COVID-19. TCRdb keeps only in-frame clones here, not all; method: immunoSEQ multiplex PCR. The sample contains around 160,000 clones, over 90% of which appear only once. The sample comprised peripheral blood. All receptors come from an older woman with COVID-19, enrolled during active disease.

This rearrangement joins TRBV5-1 to TRBJ1-1; TRBD1 is a possible D gene (6 bases). From germline, CDR1 is SGHRS and CDR2 YFSETQ. The CDR3 has 14 amino acids. Trimming cost V 3 bases and J 1 base, with 10 bases left between them. The DNA for the CDR3 is TGCGCCAGCAGCTACAGGGCTGGGAACACTGAAGCTTTCTTT. Protein: CASSYRAGNTEAFF.

V usage is TRBV2 and J usage is TRBJ1-1; D not certain. V lost 6 bases, J lost 3 bases, and 11 bases lay in between. Germline CDR1 reads SNHLY; CDR2 reads FYNNEI. This CDR3 has 13 amino acids. CDR3 nucleotides: TGTGCCAGCAGCCCAGTGAGGCACACTGAAGCTTTCTTT. Encoded protein: CASSPVRHTEAFF.

V gene TRBV7-2 combines with J gene TRBJ1-1; no reliable D call. CDR1 and CDR2 from the germline V gene are SGHTA and FQGNSA. V was cut by 5 bases and J by 0 bases, with 7 bases left in between. This CDR3 contains 13 residues. The CDR3 DNA is TGTGCCAGCAGCGCTGGCATGAACACTGAAGCTTTCTTT. This sequence encodes CASSAGMNTEAFF. Full variable domain (outside the CDR3, taken from reference TRBV7-2 and TRBJ1-1): GAGVSQSPSNKVTEKGKDVELRCDPISGHTALYWYRQSLGQGLEFLIYFQGNSAPDKSGLPSDRFSAERTGGSVSTLTIQRTQQEDSAVYLCASSAGMNTEAFFGQGTRLTVV.

The rearrangement joins TRBV6-2 or TRBV6-3 to TRBJ1-1; 11 positions agree with TRBD1. Germline lookup yields CDR1 MNHEY and CDR2 SVGEGT. This CDR3 spans 14 amino acids. V lost 4 bases and J lost 10; bases outside the gene matches: 8. The CDR3 region is CASSFSGTGGIAFF. CDR3 DNA sequence: TGTGCCAGCAGTTTCTCCGGGACAGGGGGGATAGCTTTCTTT.

As DNA, the CDR3 is TGTGCCAGCAGCCAAGACTACGCGGGGCCTTACAATGAGCAGTTCTTC. Translating it yields CASSQDYAGPYNEQFF. V usage is TRBV3-1 (or the pseudogene TRBV3-2) and J usage is TRBJ2-1; TRBD2 is a possible D gene (6 bases). Germline CDR1 LGHDT, CDR2 YNNKEL (reference sequence). V was shortened by 0 bases and J by 4 bases, with 13 bases between the two germline ends. The CDR3 is 16 amino acids.